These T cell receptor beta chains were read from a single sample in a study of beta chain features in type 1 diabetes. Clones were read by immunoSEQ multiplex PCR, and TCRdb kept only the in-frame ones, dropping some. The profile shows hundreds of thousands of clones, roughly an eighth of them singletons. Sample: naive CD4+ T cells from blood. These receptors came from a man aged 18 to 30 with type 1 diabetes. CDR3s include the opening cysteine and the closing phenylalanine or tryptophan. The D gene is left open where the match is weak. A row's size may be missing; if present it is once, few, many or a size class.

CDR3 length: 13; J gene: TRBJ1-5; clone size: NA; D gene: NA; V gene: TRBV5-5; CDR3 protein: CASSFRGNQPQHF; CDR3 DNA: TGTGCCAGCAGCTTCAGGGGCAATCAGCCCCAGCATTTT
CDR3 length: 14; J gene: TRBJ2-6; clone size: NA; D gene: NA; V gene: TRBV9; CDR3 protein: CASSVGSGANVLTF; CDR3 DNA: TGTGCCAGCAGCGTTGGGTCTGGGGCCAACGTCCTGACTTTC
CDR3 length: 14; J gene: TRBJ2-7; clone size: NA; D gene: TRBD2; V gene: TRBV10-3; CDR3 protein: CAISPGGLVREQYF; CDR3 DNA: TGTGCCATCAGTCCCGGGGGACTAGTCAGGGAACAGTACTTC
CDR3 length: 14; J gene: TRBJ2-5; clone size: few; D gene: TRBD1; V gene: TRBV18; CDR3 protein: CASSVGQTQETQYF; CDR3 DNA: TGTGCCAGCTCGGTGGGACAGACCCAAGAGACCCAGTACTTC
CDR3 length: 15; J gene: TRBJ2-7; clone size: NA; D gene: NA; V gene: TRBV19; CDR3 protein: CASSSRDTGGGEQYF; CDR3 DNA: TGTGCCAGTAGTAGCCGGGACACCGGAGGCGGGGAGCAGTACTTC
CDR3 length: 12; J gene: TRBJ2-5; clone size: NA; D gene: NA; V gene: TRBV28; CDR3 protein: CASSSTMKTQYF; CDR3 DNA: TGTGCCAGCAGTTCCACCATGAAAACCCAGTACTTC
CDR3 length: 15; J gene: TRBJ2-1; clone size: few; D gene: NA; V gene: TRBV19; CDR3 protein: CASSMTVSSYNEQFF; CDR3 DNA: TGTGCCAGTAGTATGACAGTTAGCTCCTACAATGAGCAGTTCTTC
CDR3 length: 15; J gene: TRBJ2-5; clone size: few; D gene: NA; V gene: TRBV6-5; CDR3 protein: CASSYGPVQQETQYF; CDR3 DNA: TGTGCCAGCAGTTACGGTCCGGTTCAACAAGAGACCCAGTACTTC
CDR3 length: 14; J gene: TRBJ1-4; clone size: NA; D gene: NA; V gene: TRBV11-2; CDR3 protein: CASSVSAANEKLFF; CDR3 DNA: TGTGCCAGCAGCGTCTCCGCGGCTAATGAAAAACTGTTTTTT
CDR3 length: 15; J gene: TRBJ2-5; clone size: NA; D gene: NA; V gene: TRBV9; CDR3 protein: CASSAAGRVWETQYF; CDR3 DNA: TGTGCCAGCAGCGCCGCCGGACGTGTCTGGGAGACCCAGTACTTC
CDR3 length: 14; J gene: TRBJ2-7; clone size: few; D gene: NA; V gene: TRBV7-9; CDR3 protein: CASSPNLSWREQYF; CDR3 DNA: TGTGCCAGCAGTCCAAACCTAAGTTGGAGGGAGCAGTACTTC
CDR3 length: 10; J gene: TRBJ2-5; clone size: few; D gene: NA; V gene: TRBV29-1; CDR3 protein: CSVDQETQYF; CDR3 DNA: TGCAGCGTGGACCAAGAGACCCAGTACTTC
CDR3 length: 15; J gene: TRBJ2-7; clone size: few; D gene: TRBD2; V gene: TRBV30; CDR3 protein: CAWSERLAGNYEQYF; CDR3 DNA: TGTGCCTGGAGCGAACGTCTAGCGGGAAACTACGAGCAGTACTTC
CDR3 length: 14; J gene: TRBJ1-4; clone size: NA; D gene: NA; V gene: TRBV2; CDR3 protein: CASSDGRANEKLFF; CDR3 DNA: TGTGCCAGCAGTGACGGACGGGCTAATGAAAAACTGTTTTTT
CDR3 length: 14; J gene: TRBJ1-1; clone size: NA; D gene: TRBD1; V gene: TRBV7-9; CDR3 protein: CASSSGQGDTEAFF; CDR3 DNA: TGTGCCAGCAGCTCCGGACAGGGAGATACTGAAGCTTTCTTT
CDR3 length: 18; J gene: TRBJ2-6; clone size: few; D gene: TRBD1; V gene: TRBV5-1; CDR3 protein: CASSLEGTGGPGANVLTF; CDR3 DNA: TGCGCCAGCAGCTTGGAAGGCACAGGGGGACCTGGGGCCAACGTCCTGACTTTC
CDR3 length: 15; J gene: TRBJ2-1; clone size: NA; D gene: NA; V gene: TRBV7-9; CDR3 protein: CASSLEGSSYNEQFF; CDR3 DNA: TGTGCCAGCAGCTTAGAGGGTTCCTCCTACAATGAGCAGTTCTTC
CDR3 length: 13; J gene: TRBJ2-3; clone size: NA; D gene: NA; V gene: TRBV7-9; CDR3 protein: CASSLAAGNTQYF; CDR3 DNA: TGTGCCAGCAGCTTAGCGGCCGGGAATACGCAGTATTTT
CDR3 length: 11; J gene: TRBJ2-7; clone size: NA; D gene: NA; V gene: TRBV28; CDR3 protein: CASSSQYEQYF; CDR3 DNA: TGTGCCAGCAGTTCGCAATACGAGCAGTACTTC
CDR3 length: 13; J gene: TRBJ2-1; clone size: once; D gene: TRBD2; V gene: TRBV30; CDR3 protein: CAWRVAGGNEQFF; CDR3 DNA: TGTGCCTGGAGAGTAGCGGGAGGGAATGAGCAGTTCTTC
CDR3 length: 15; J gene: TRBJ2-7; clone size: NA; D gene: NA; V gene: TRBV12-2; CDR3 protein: CASRFGTGSCYEQYF; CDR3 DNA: NA
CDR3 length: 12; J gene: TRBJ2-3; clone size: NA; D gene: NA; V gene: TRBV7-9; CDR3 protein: CASSADTDTQYF; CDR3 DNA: TGTGCCAGCAGCGCTGACACAGATACGCAGTATTTT
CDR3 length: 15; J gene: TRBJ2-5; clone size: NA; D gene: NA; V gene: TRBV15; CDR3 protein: CATSRDQGTSETQYF; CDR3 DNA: TGTGCCACCAGCAGAGATCAGGGCACCTCGGAGACCCAGTACTTC
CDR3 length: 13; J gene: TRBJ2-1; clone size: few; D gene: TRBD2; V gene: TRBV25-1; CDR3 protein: CASSVAGDNEQFF; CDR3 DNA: TGTGCCAGCAGTGTAGCGGGAGACAATGAGCAGTTCTTC
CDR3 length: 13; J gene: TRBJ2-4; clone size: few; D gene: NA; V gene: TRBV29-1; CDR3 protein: CSVGTESSGIQYF; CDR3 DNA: TGCAGCGTCGGAACAGAATCCTCAGGCATTCAGTACTTC
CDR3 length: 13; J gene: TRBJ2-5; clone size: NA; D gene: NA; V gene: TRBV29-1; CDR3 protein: CSVKRSLQETQYF; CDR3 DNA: TGCAGCGTTAAAAGGAGCCTTCAAGAGACCCAGTACTTC
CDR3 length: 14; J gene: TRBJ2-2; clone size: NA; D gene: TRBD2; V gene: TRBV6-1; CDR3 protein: CASSAQAGAGELFF; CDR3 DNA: TGTGCCAGCAGTGCACAAGCGGGAGCCGGGGAGCTGTTTTTT
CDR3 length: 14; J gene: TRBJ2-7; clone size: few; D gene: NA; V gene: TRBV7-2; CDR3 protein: CASSVAVGSYEQYF; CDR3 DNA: TGTGCCAGCAGCGTAGCGGTAGGGAGCTACGAGCAGTACTTC
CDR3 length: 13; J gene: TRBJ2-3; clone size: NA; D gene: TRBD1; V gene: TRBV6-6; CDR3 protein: CASLGQGTDTQYF; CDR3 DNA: TGTGCCAGCCTCGGACAGGGCACAGATACGCAGTATTTT
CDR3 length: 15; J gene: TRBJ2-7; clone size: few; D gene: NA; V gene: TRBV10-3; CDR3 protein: CAISESREFAYEQYF; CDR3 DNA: TGTGCCATCAGTGAGTCGAGAGAGTTTGCCTACGAGCAGTACTTC
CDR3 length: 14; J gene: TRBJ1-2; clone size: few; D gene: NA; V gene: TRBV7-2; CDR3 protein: CASRSTGTVYGYTF; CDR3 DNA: TGTGCCAGCAGATCGACAGGAACCGTCTATGGTTACACCTTC
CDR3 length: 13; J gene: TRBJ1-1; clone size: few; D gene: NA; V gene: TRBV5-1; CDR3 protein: CASSQDTNTEAFF; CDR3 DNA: TGCGCCAGCAGCCAGGATACAAACACTGAAGCTTTCTTT
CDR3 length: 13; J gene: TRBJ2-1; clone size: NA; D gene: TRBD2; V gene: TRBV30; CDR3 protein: CAWTLALSGVAFF; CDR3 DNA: TGTGCCTGGACCCTCGCCCTGAGCGGGGTGGCGTTCTTC
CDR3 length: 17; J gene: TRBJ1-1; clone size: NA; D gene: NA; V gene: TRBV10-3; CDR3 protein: CAISEAPVHTRVTEAFF; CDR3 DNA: TGTGCCATCAGTGAGGCCCCAGTCCATACGCGGGTCACTGAAGCTTTCTTT
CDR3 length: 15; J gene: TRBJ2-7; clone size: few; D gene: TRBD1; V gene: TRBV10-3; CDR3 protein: CAISELGQGPYEQYF; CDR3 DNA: TGTGCCATCAGTGAGCTTGGACAGGGACCCTACGAGCAGTACTTC
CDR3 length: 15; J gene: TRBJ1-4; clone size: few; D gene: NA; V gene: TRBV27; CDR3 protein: CASRLIDSPIEKLFF; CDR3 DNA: TGTGCCAGCAGGCTCATCGACAGTCCTATCGAAAAACTGTTTTTT
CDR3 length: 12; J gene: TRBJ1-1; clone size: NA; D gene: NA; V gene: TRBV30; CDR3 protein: CAWITSATEAFF; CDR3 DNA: TGTGCCTGGATTACGTCGGCCACTGAAGCTTTCTTT
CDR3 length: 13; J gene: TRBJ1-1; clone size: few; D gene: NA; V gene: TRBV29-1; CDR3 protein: CSVTQNGYTEAFF; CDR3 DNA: TGCAGCGTCACCCAGAACGGATACACTGAAGCTTTCTTT
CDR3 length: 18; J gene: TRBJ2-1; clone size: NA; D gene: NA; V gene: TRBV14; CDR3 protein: CASSQDPPTSSSYNEQFF; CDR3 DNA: TGTGCCAGCAGCCAAGATCCCCCAACTAGCAGCTCCTACAATGAGCAGTTCTTC
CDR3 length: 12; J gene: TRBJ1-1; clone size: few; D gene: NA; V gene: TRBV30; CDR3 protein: CAWTVSRTEAFF; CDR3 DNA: TGTGCCTGGACCGTCAGTCGGACTGAAGCTTTCTTT
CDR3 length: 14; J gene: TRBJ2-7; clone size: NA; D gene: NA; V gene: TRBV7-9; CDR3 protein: CASSPGTQGYEQYF; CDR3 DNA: TGTGCCAGCAGCCCCGGAACTCAGGGGTACGAGCAGTACTTC
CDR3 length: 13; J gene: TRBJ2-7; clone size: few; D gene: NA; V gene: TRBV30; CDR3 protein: CAWSAQITYEQYF; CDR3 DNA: TGTGCCTGGAGTGCACAGATAACCTACGAGCAGTACTTC
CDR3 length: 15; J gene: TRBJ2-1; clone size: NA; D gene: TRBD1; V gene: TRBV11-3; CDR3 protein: CASSRGQGTYNEQFF; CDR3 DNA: TGTGCCAGCAGCCGGGGACAGGGAACCTACAATGAGCAGTTCTTC
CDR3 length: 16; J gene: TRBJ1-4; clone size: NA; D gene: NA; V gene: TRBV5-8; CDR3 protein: CASSLDRVYGREKLFF; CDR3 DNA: TGTGCCAGCAGCCTCGACCGCGTTTATGGGAGAGAAAAACTGTTTTTT
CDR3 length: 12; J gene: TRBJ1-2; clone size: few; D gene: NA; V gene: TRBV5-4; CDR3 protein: CASSSPASGYTF; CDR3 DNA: TGTGCCAGCAGTTCCCCCGCATCGGGCTACACCTTC
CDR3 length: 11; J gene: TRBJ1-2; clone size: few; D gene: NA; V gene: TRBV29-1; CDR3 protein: CSVGGQYGYTF; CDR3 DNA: TGCAGCGTTGGAGGGCAGTATGGCTACACCTTC
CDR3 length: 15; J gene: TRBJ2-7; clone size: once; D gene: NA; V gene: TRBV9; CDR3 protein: CASSVRLGGRDEQYF; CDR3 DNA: TGTGCCAGCAGCGTAAGGCTAGGGGGTAGGGACGAGCAGTACTTC
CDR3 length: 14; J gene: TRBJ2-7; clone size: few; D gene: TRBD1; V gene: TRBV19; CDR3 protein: CASSITGQHYEQYF; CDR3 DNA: TGTGCCAGTAGTATAACGGGACAGCACTACGAGCAGTACTTC
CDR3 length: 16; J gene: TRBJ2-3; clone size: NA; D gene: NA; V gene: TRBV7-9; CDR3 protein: CASSPASRTSTDTQYF; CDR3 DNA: TGTGCCAGCAGCCCTGCGTCTAGGACGAGCACAGATACGCAGTATTTT
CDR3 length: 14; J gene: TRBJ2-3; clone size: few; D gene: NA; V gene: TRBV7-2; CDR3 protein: CASRATYRADTQYF; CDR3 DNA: TGTGCCAGCAGAGCTACCTACAGGGCCGATACGCAGTATTTT
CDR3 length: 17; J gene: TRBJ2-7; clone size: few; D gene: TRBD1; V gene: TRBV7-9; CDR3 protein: CASSFRDRDRGSYEQYF; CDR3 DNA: TGTGCCAGCAGCTTCCGGGACCGGGACAGGGGCTCCTACGAGCAGTACTTC
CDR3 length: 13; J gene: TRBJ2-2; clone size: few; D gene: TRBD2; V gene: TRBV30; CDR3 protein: CAWRGTSLGELFF; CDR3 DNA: TGTGCCTGGAGGGGGACTAGTTTAGGGGAGCTGTTTTTT
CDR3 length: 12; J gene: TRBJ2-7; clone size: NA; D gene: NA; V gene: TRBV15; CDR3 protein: CATSRLEGEQYF; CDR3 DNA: TGTGCCACCAGCAGACTTGAGGGGGAGCAGTACTTC
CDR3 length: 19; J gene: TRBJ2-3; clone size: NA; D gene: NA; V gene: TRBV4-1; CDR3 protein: CASSQEFVRTVRRTDTQYF; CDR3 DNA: TGCGCCAGCAGCCAAGAATTTGTTAGGACAGTCCGTCGCACAGATACGCAGTATTTT
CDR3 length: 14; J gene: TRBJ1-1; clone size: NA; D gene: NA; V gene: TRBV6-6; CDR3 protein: CASTPLRGETEAFF; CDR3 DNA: TGTGCCAGCACCCCCCTCCGGGGAGAGACTGAAGCTTTCTTT
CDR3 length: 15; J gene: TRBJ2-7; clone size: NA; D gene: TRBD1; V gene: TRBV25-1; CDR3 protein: CASSTPGQGTYEQYF; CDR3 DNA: TGTGCCAGCAGCACTCCGGGACAGGGCACCTACGAGCAGTACTTC
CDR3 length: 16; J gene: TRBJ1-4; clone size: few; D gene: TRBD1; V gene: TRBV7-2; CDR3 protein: CASSPGRGQGDEKLFF; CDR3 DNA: TGTGCCAGCAGCCCAGGCCGGGGACAGGGGGATGAAAAACTGTTTTTT
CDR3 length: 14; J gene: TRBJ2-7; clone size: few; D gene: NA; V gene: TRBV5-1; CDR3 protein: CASSLVSISYEQYF; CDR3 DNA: TGCGCCAGCAGCTTGGTGTCCATTTCCTACGAGCAGTACTTC
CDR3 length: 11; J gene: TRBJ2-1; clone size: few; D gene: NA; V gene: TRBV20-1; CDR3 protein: CSATRRDEQFF; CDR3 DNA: TGCAGTGCAACCAGGCGCGATGAGCAGTTCTTC
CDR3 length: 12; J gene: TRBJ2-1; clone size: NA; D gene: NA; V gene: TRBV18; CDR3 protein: CASSPATAEQFF; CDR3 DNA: TGTGCCAGCTCACCCGCAACAGCTGAGCAGTTCTTC